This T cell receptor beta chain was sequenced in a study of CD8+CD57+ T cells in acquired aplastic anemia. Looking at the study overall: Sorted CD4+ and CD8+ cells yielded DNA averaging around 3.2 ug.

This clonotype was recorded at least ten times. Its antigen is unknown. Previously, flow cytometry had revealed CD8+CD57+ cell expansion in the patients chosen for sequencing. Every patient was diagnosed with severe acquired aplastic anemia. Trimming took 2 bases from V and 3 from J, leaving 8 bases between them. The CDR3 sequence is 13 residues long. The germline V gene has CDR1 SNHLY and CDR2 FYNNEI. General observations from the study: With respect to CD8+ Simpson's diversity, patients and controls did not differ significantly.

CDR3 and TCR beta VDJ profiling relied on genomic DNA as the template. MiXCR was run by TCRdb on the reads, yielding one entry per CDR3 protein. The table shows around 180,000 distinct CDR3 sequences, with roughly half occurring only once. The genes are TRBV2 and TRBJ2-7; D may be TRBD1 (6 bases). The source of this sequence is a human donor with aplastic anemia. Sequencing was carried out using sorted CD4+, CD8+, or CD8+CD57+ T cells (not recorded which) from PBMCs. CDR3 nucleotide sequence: TGTGCCAGCAGTGAACAGGGGCGCTACGAGCAGTACTTC. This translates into CASSEQGRYEQYF.